This paragraph reports one T cell receptor (beta chain). A few counts support this clone. Its cognate antigen has yet to be identified. No much larger clonotype is one base removed from it; base qualities were not supplied. This entry belongs to a study of beta chain features in type 1 diabetes (dated 2018 in TCRdb). Background on the whole study: Mean age, gender distribution, total cell number and subset yield did not differ between patients and healthy donors. A total of under 120,000,000 sorted cells were examined across all samples, and RNA yield correlated strongly with the number of cells per subset. Naive and central memory subsets were obtained from all 30 or so donors, but regulatory and stem cell-like memory subsets were isolated from only 8 patients and roughly 8 healthy donors. The study compared TCRB repertoires of sorted circulating CD4+ T cell subsets between recently diagnosed type 1 diabetes patients and matched healthy donors. On the study overall, not on this receptor specifically: At VDJ recombination sites, patients with type 1 diabetes made fewer insertions and deleted more nucleotides, a pattern implying thymic rearrangement abnormalities. HLA sub-analyses involved small numbers of individuals, so any influence of HLA type on TCRB rearrangement remained unresolved. Sequencing cDNA rather than genomic DNA could over-represent highly expressing activated cells, although activation and CD3 levels did not differ between groups. Type 1 diabetes patients showed a moderate but significant shortening of TCRB CDR3 length in all four CD4+ subsets. The naive, central memory and regulatory TCRB repertoires appeared to resemble one another more closely among patients than among healthy donors. Shorter templates might be favored by PCR, yet because patient and control samples were amplified and corrected together, any such skew would affect both groups equally.

A single peripheral blood draw of approximately 110 mL on average was collected from each donor into heparinised tubes. Using a panel that included CD45RO, CCR7, CD25, CD127, CD95 and CD27, naive, central memory, regulatory and stem cell-like memory CD4+ T cells were sorted on a BD FACSAria II. A purity above 95% was achieved for all sorted populations. PBMCs were separated immediately by Lymphoprep density gradient centrifugation and were stained directly, without being cultured. So that batch effects would be minimized, each experiment stained and sorted samples in pairs, pairing one healthy donor with one patient. The germline V end is reduced by 5 bases and the J end by 4 bases; junction bases left unmatched: 3. Sequences SQVTM (CDR1) and ANQGSEA (CDR2) are obtained from the germline V gene. Taken from cysteine to phenylalanine, the CDR3 has 13 residues. The kept DNA is CDR3 alone, 39 bases in frame from the first base.

The entire isolated RNA was reverse transcribed using the High Capacity cDNA Reverse Transcription Kit, and thus expressed TCRB transcripts were sequenced. Naive, central memory and regulatory T cell samples underwent deep immunoSEQ sequencing, averaging roughly 3.5 million total reads per sample. After sorted cells were lysed in RLT buffer, RNA was extracted with DNase-treated RNeasy Micro or Mini kits, with the choice depending on cell number. To prevent cross-contamination, every cell subset was processed on its own, while patient and healthy donor samples were processed together. The immunoSEQ multiplex PCR was used to amplify TCRB sequences from cDNA, yielding 87-bp fragments that span the CDR3 region. Sequencing of the amplicons was performed on the Illumina HiSeq platform. Per the source publication's procedure: Synthetic template baselines were used to correct PCR bias computationally, reads within Hamming distance 2 were collapsed together, and singletons that could not be merged were discarded. By aligning reads against IMGT, V, D and J genes, CDR3 length, and insertions or deletions at six rearrangement sites were assigned. Within each subset, clonotype counts were normalized to the number of sorted cells before true diversity and Gini coefficients were calculated with the tcR R package. The overlap coefficient, calculated on TCRB nucleotide sequences, was used to measure repertoire sharing. As a proxy for the pre-selection repertoire, out-of-frame TCRB sequences from naive cells were analyzed. The source is immuneACCESS, and TCRdb retained only in-frame sequences with V and J called. Part of the clones is not carried over; for the studies checked, unresolved V genes explain less than half of this, and the remainder is unexplained. V, J and clone size are taken as reported in that table, and D and trimming were inferred from the DNA itself. This sample gives around 400,000 clones in total; less than 15% of them show up just once. Under 0.02% of the sample lies in the top ten.

Recombination linked TRBV29-1 to TRBJ1-5; TRBD1 matches 9 bases in the middle. The sequenced sample consisted of naive CD4+ T cells from blood. The cell subset or site label of this sample denotes: true naive CD4+ T cells. The receptor comes from a woman between 18 and 29 years old in good health. The CDR3: CSVFDRGNQPQHF. The nucleotide sequence reads as follows: TGCAGCGTTTTTGACAGGGGGAATCAGCCCCAGCATTTT.